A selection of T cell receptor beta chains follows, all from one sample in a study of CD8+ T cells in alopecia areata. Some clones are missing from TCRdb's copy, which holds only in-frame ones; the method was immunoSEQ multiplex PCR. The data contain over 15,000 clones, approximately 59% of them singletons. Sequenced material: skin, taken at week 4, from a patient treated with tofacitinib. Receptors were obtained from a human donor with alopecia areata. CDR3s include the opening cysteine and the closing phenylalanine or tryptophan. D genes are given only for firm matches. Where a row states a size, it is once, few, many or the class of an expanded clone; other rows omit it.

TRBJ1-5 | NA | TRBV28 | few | CASSLKPQHF | TGTGCCAGCAGTTTAAAACCCCAGCATTTT
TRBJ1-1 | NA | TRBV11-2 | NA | CASSLKLQGELGNTEAFF | TGTGCCAGCAGCTTAAAATTGCAGGGAGAGTTAGGAAACACTGAAGCTTTCTTT
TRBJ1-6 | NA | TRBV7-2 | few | CASSLQGNSPLHF | TGTGCCAGCAGCTTACAAGGCAATTCACCCCTCCACTTT
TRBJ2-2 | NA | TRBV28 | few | CASRWGNTGELFF | TGTGCCAGCCGGTGGGGGAACACCGGGGAGCTGTTTTTT
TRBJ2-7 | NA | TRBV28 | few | CASTSGQGGEQYF | TGTGCCAGCACCTCGGGCCAGGGCGGCGAGCAGTACTTC
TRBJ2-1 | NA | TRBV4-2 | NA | CASSQDLGSYNEQFF | TGTGCCAGCAGCCAAGACCTGGGCTCCTACAATGAGCAGTTCTTC
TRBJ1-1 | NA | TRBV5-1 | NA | CASSTAGGGTEAFF | TGCGCCAGCAGCACGGCGGGGGGAGGGACTGAAGCTTTCTTT
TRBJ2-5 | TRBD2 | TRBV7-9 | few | CASSLVSSGEQETQYF | TGTGCCAGCAGCTTAGTATCTAGCGGGGAACAAGAGACCCAGTACTTC
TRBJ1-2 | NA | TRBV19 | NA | CASSIGGRNYGYTF | TGTGCCAGTAGTATAGGCGGCCGAAACTATGGCTACACCTTC
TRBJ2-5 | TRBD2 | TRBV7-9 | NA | CASSPLRGRLAGRQETQYF | TGTGCCAGCAGCCCCCTTAGGGGGCGACTAGCGGGCAGGCAAGAGACCCAGTACTTC
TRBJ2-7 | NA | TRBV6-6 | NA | CASSFTAGEQYF | TGTGCCAGCAGTTTTACAGCGGGCGAGCAGTACTTC
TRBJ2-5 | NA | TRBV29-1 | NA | CSVSSGGGRQETQYF | TGCAGCGTTTCTTCAGGAGGGGGTAGACAAGAGACCCAGTACTTC
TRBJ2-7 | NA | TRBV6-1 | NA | CAAYGTTAYEQYF | TGTGCCGCATACGGGACAACTGCCTACGAGCAGTACTTC
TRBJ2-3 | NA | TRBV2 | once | CASSRDRTTTDTQYF | TGTGCCAGCAGTAGGGACCGTACAACCACAGATACGCAGTATTTT
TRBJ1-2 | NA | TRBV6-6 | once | CASSYKGSGYTF | TGTGCCAGCAGTTATAAAGGCTCTGGCTACACCTTC
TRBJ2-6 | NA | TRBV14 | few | CASSLLGVSGANVLTF | TGTGCCAGCAGCCTCCTGGGAGTCTCTGGGGCCAACGTCCTGACTTTC
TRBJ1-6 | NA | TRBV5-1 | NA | CASRGTYNSPLHF | TGCGCCAGCAGGGGTACCTATAATTCACCCCTCCACTTT
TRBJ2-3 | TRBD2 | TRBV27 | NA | CASRLAGGFLDTQYF | TGTGCCAGCAGACTAGCGGGGGGGTTTTTAGATACGCAGTATTTT
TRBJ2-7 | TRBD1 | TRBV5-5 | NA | CASSSDRVAYEQYF | TGTGCCAGCAGCTCGGACAGGGTGGCCTACGAGCAGTACTTC
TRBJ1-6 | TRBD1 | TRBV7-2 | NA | CASTPLQGSSYNSPLHF | TGTGCCAGCACCCCATTACAGGGGAGCTCCTATAATTCACCCCTCCACTTT
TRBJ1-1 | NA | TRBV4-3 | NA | CASSQMSPNTEAFF | TGCGCCAGCAGCCAAATGTCACCTAACACTGAAGCTTTCTTT
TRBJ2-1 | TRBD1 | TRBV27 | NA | CASSLVRHRGRKDNEQFF | TGTGCCAGCAGTTTAGTACGGCATAGGGGGCGGAAGGACAATGAGCAGTTCTTC
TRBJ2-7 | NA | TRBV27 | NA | CASGTLFGGASSYEQYF | TGTGCCAGCGGCACCCTTTTCGGCGGGGCGAGCTCCTACGAGCAGTACTTC
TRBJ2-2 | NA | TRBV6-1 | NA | CASISLGGYTGELFF | TGTGCCAGCATTTCCCTGGGGGGTTACACCGGGGAGCTGTTTTTT
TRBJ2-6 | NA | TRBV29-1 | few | CSVGSGTGANVLTF | TGCAGCGTTGGATCAGGGACCGGGGCCAACGTCCTGACTTTC
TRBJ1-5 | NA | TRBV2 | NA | CASTTAWAGQPQHF | TGTGCCAGCACGACGGCATGGGCCGGGCAGCCCCAGCATTTT
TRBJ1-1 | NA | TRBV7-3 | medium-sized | CASSPTRGFGTEAFF | TGTGCCAGCAGTCCCACTCGGGGTTTCGGTACTGAAGCTTTCTTT
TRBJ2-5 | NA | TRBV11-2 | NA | CASSLTWAAGQYF | TGTGCCAGCAGCTTAACCTGGGCGGCAGGTCAGTACTTC
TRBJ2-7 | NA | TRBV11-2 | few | CASSPSVGSSYEQYF | TGCGCCAGCAGCCCCTCCGTGGGGAGCTCCTACGAGCAGTACTTC
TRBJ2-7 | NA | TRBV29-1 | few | CSVCINPSSYEQYF | TGCAGCGTTTGCATCAACCCGAGCTCCTACGAGCAGTACTTC
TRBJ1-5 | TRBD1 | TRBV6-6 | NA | CASSLDRGQPQHF | TGTGCCAGCAGTCTGGACAGGGGACAGCCCCAGCATTTT
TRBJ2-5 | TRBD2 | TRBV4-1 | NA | CASSQAPLLGGQETQYF | TGCGCCAGCAGCCAAGCCCCCCTTTTGGGGGGGCAAGAGACCCAGTACTTC
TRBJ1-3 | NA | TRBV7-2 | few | CASSLRRSGNTIYF | TGTGCCAGCAGCTTACGACGCTCTGGAAACACCATATATTTT
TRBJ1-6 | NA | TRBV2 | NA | CASSERLAYNSPLHF | TGTGCCAGCAGTGAAAGGTTAGCCTATAATTCACCCCTCCACTTT
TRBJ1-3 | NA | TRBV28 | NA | CASSFGGIGNTIYF | TGTGCCAGCAGTTTCGGGGGAATAGGAAACACCATATATTTT
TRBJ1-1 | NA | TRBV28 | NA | CASSFSAVGRTEAFF | TGTGCCAGCAGTTTTTCGGCTGTAGGGAGGACTGAAGCTTTCTTT
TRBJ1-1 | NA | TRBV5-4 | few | CASSYLGEAFF | TGTGCCAGCAGCTACTTGGGGGAAGCTTTCTTT
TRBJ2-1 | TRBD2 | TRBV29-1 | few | CSVIPGGYNEQFF | TGCAGCGTCATCCCGGGGGGATACAATGAGCAGTTCTTC
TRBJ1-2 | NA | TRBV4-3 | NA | CASSQDGRITNYGYTF | TGCGCCAGCAGCCAAGACGGCAGGATTACTAACTATGGCTACACCTTC
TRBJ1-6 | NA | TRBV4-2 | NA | CASSGAGGNSPLHF | TGTGCCAGCAGTGGAGCGGGGGGGAATTCACCCCTCCACTTT
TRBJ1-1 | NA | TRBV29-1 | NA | CSVQSEGTEAFF | TGCAGCGTTCAGTCGGAGGGCACTGAAGCTTTCTTT
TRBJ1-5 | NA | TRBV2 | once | CASSERVGGGGQPQHF | TGTGCCAGCAGTGAACGGGTAGGGGGAGGAGGCCAGCCCCAGCATTTT
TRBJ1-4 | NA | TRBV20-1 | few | CSPRGNEKLFF | TGCAGTCCGAGGGGGAACGAAAAACTGTTTTTT